This is a list of T cell receptor beta chains from one sample in a study of cytomegalovirus exposure and HLA in healthy donors. Produced via immunoSEQ multiplex PCR; TCRdb's table is partial and in-frame only. Found here are 65,000 to 85,000 clones, roughly 70% of them singletons; the top ten hold 14%. Sequencing input: PBMCs. These TCRs come from a male donor in good health and CMV-seropositive. CDR3s include the opening cysteine and the closing phenylalanine or tryptophan. D genes are given only for firm matches. Clone sizes are given selectively: once, few, many, or a class where the clone is expanded.

d_call clone_size j_call cdr3_length v_call cdr3_aa cdr3_nt
- - TRBJ1-3 15 TRBV5-1 CASSHLGDSGNTIYF TGCGCCAGCAGCCATCTAGGAGACTCTGGAAACACCATATATTTT
- once TRBJ1-1 14 TRBV4-1 CASSQEGGNTEAFF TGCGCCAGCAGCCAAGAAGGCGGGAACACTGAAGCTTTCTTT
TRBD2 - TRBJ2-1 16 TRBV19 CATKGFRLAGANEQFF TGTGCCACCAAAGGGTTCCGACTAGCGGGGGCGAATGAGCAGTTCTTC
- - TRBJ2-7 15 TRBV11-2 CASSLGVGSSYEQYF TGTGCCAGCAGCTTAGGGGTTGGGAGCTCCTACGAGCAGTACTTC
- - TRBJ2-5 14 TRBV28 CASVSPGVGETQYF TGTGCCAGCGTCTCGCCAGGGGTAGGGGAGACCCAGTACTTC
- - TRBJ2-1 13 TRBV10-2 CASSAGSYNEQFF TGCGCCAGCAGTGCGGGGTCCTACAATGAGCAGTTCTTC
- - TRBJ2-3 16 TRBV10-3 CAISDADTASTDTQYF TGTGCCATCAGTGACGCGGACACGGCTAGCACAGATACGCAGTATTTT
- - TRBJ2-2 16 TRBV6-5 CASSYSLRASGRELFF TGTGCCAGCAGTTACTCGCTGAGGGCATCGGGTAGGGAGCTGTTTTTT
- - TRBJ1-1 14 TRBV2 CASSDSQVYTEAFF TGTGCCAGCAGTGATTCGCAGGTTTACACTGAAGCTTTCTTT
- - TRBJ2-3 13 TRBV18 CASSPMGGDTQYF TGTGCCAGCTCACCAATGGGGGGAGATACGCAGTATTTT
TRBD1 - TRBJ1-1 15 TRBV2 CASSEMTGMNTEAFF TGTGCCAGCAGCGAAATGACAGGGATGAACACTGAAGCTTTCTTT
- - TRBJ2-5 13 TRBV7-3 CASSLVVLETQYF TGTGCCAGCAGCTTAGTAGTTCTGGAGACCCAGTACTTC
TRBD1 - TRBJ1-1 16 TRBV12-5 CASGLPTGGLNTEAFF TGTGCTAGTGGTTTGCCCACAGGGGGCTTGAACACTGAAGCTTTCTTT
TRBD1 - TRBJ1-1 15 TRBV14 CASSQMGQGKPEAFF TGTGCCAGCAGCCAAATGGGACAGGGGAAGCCTGAAGCTTTCTTT
TRBD1 - TRBJ1-5 15 TRBV19 CASRPADRPHQPQHF TGTGCCAGTAGACCGGCGGACAGGCCACATCAGCCCCAGCATTTT
TRBD1 - TRBJ1-1 15 TRBV5-1 CASSNGQARNTEAFF TGCGCCAGCAGCAACGGACAGGCCCGAAACACTGAAGCTTTCTTT
- once TRBJ2-2 13 TRBV30 CAREVASSGELFF TGTGCCAGGGAGGTAGCGTCTTCAGGGGAGCTGTTTTTT
- - TRBJ2-3 15 TRBV6-1 CASSAPRRTADTQYF TGTGCCAGCAGTGCCCCTCGCCGAACGGCAGATACGCAGTATTTT
- - TRBJ2-3 11 TRBV5-6 CASSRGDTQYF TGTGCCAGCAGTCGCGGAGATACGCAGTATTTT
TRBD2 - TRBJ2-7 15 TRBV27 CASSFTSGSSYEQYF TGTGCCAGCAGTTTTACTAGCGGTAGCTCCTACGAGCAGTACTTC
TRBD2 - TRBJ2-3 15 TRBV10-1 CASSESGGRTDTQYF TGCGCCAGCAGTGAGTCCGGCGGGAGAACAGATACGCAGTATTTT
TRBD2 - TRBJ2-3 15 TRBV7-2 CASSLGTRMADTQYF TGTGCCAGCAGCCTCGGGACTAGAATGGCAGATACGCAGTATTTT
- - TRBJ2-7 12 TRBV30 CAWSVSSYEQYF TGTGCCTGGAGTGTCTCTAGCTACGAGCAGTACTTC
- - TRBJ1-4 16 TRBV27 CASSLGFRAGSEKLFF TGTGCCAGCAGTTTGGGCTTTAGGGCAGGGTCGGAAAAACTGTTTTTT
- - TRBJ1-2 14 TRBV27 CASSFGGPGVGYTF TGTGCCAGCAGTTTCGGCGGTCCAGGGGTTGGCTACACCTTC
- - TRBJ1-5 13 TRBV6-1 CASSRDIIQPQHF TGTGCCAGCAGTCGGGACATCATTCAGCCCCAGCATTTT
- medium-sized TRBJ1-1 14 TRBV6-5 CASSYSAGNTEAFF TGTGCCAGCAGTTACTCGGCAGGGAACACTGAAGCTTTCTTT
- - TRBJ2-1 14 TRBV9 CASSVSGDSNEQFF TGTGCCAGCAGCGTTAGCGGCGACTCGAATGAGCAGTTCTTC
- few TRBJ1-4 15 TRBV7-2 CASRPRGLGNEKLFF TGTGCCAGCAGGCCCAGGGGCCTGGGAAATGAAAAACTGTTTTTT
- - TRBJ2-7 15 TRBV15 CATSRVGGGGYEQYF TGTGCCACCAGCAGAGTCGGGGGAGGGGGTTACGAGCAGTACTTC
- - TRBJ1-3 13 TRBV30 CAWSGYNGNTIYF TGTGCCTGGAGTGGTTATAATGGAAACACCATATATTTT
- few TRBJ1-1 15 TRBV5-4 CASSLEKGLGTEAFF TGTGCCAGCAGCTTGGAGAAGGGGTTAGGCACTGAAGCTTTCTTT
- - TRBJ1-1 17 TRBV5-4 CASTSGGGSFMNTEAFF TGTGCCAGCACCTCAGGTGGGGGGAGCTTTATGAACACTGAAGCTTTCTTT
TRBD2 - TRBJ2-7 15 TRBV30 CAWSNPGLGVHEQYF TGTGCCTGGAGTAATCCGGGACTAGGTGTCCACGAGCAGTACTTC
TRBD2 few TRBJ2-1 14 TRBV27 CASGISGFYNEQFF TGTGCCAGCGGGATTAGCGGGTTCTACAATGAGCAGTTCTTC
TRBD2 few TRBJ2-2 15 TRBV7-2 CASSFLAGDTGELFF TGTGCCAGCAGCTTTTTAGCGGGGGACACCGGGGAGCTGTTTTTT
- once TRBJ1-2 14 TRBV5-4 CASSSQQAGNGYTF TGTGCCAGCAGCAGTCAACAGGCGGGAAATGGCTACACCTTC
- - TRBJ2-7 15 TRBV5-1 CASSSGQGLSYEQYF TGCGCCAGCAGCTCAGGACAAGGCCTCTCCTACGAGCAGTACTTC
TRBD1 few TRBJ2-7 11 TRBV2 CASIQGNEQYF TGTGCCAGTATACAGGGGAACGAGCAGTACTTC
TRBD2 - TRBJ2-7 17 TRBV4-1 CASSQEAGTSGTYEQYF TGCGCCAGCAGCCAAGAAGCCGGGACTAGCGGGACCTACGAGCAGTACTTC
TRBD1 - TRBJ2-3 16 TRBV9 CASSASTGVGTDTQYF TGTGCCAGCAGCGCCTCAACAGGGGTGGGCACAGATACGCAGTATTTT
TRBD1 - TRBJ2-3 14 TRBV2 CASSGQGLRDTQYF TGTGCCAGCAGTGGACAGGGGTTGAGAGATACGCAGTATTTT
TRBD1 - TRBJ2-7 14 TRBV5-1 CASSPVTGGYEQYF TGCGCCAGCAGCCCCGTTACAGGGGGTTACGAGCAGTACTTC
- - TRBJ1-1 13 TRBV4-3 CASSQDRNTEAFF TGCGCCAGCAGCCAGGACAGGAACACTGAAGCTTTCTTT
- - TRBJ1-6 15 TRBV5-5 CASSPGVQRNSPLHF TGTGCCAGCAGCCCGGGGGTCCAGCGAAATTCACCCCTCCACTTT
TRBD1 - TRBJ2-7 15 TRBV6-1 CASSDQAGGSYEQYF TGTGCCAGCAGTGATCAGGCAGGGGGCTCCTACGAGCAGTACTTC